The next 9 T cell receptor beta chains were all read from a single sample in a study of blood T cell repertoires in COVID-19. Generated by immunoSEQ multiplex PCR, the TCRdb table keeps only in-frame clones and is missing some. The top ten hold about 3.5% of the sample, which has about 350,000 clones, around 91% seen once. Sequencing was performed on peripheral blood. The source of these receptors is a woman between 18 and 30 years old who had recovered from COVID-19.

The rearrangement joins TRBV11-3 to TRBJ1-2, with 9 bases lining up with TRBD1. The germline V gene has CDR1 SGHNT and CDR2 YENEEA. The CDR3 is 14 residues long. V was clipped by 5 bases and J by 8 bases; unmatched bases: 9. The CDR3 loop is CASSKSQGARGYTF. DNA of the CDR3: TGTGCCAGCAGCAAATCACAGGGGGCTCGGGGCTACACCTTC.

The V gene is TRBV19, the J gene TRBJ1-1, with 10 bases that match TRBD1. This CDR3 is built from 16 residues. The V segment lost 3 bases and the J segment 0 bases; nucleotides outside the gene matches: 4. Germline V gives CDR1 LNHDA, CDR2 SQIVND (reference sequence). CDR3 region: CASSIGDRGMNTEAFF. In nucleotides, the CDR3 is TGTGCCAGTAGTATTGGGGACAGGGGTATGAACACTGAAGCTTTCTTT.

The chain has TRBV21-1 and TRBJ1-4. TRBV21-1 has pseudogene status. The CDR3 spans 15 residues. CDR3 residues: CASSKGRGTNEKLFF. CDR3 DNA sequence: TGTGCCAGCAGCAAAGGGCGGGGGACTAATGAAAAACTGTTTTTT.

The CDR3 DNA reads TGTGCCAGCTCACCTTTAAGGACAGGGGGCTTCTCAGATACGCAGTATTTT. Its protein is CASSPLRTGGFSDTQYF. V and J are TRBV18 and TRBJ2-3; TRBD1 aligns across 11 bases. CDR3 size: 17 residues. The germline V gene has CDR1 KGHSH and CDR2 LQKENI. The J segment lost 4 bases and the V segment lost 3 bases, leaving 9 bases of the junction unmatched.

This sequence joins TRBV19 and TRBJ1-1; D gene ambiguous. Trimming shortened V by 6 bases and J by 2 bases, and 13 bases separated the two germline ends. The CDR3 length is 14 residues. Germline lookup yields CDR1 LNHDA and CDR2 SQIVND (reference sequence). CDR3 sequence (DNA): TGTGCCAGTAGGCCGGTGGGAGCTAACACTGAAGCTTTCTTT. Its protein product is CASRPVGANTEAFF.

This rearrangement joins TRBV2 to TRBJ2-3; D unresolved. Deletions cut 0 bases from V and 6 bases from J, with 10 bases between. The CDR3 runs 14 residues. The V gene's germline CDR1 is SNHLY and CDR2 FYNNEI. DNA of the CDR3: TGTGCCAGCAGTGAAGCGAGCTACCTGGATACGCAGTATTTT. This gives the protein CASSEASYLDTQYF. Variable domain in full (rest from reference TRBV2 and TRBJ2-3): EPEVTQTPSHQVTQMGQEVILRCVPISNHLYFYWYRQILGQKVEFLVSFYNNEISEKSEIFDDQFSVERPDGSNFTLKIRSTKLEDSAMYFCASSEASYLDTQYFGPGTRLTVL.

The chain is built from TRBV29-1 and TRBJ1-3, with D perhaps TRBD1 (6 bases). Trimming stripped 6 bases from V and 1 base from J, with 10 bases between. In germline, CDR1 is SQVTM, CDR2 ANQGSEA. The CDR3 has 13 residues. The CDR3 sequence is CSVRTASGNTIYF. CDR3 bases: TGCAGCGTCCGGACAGCATCTGGAAACACCATATATTTT.

This sequence joins TRBV6-5 and TRBJ1-1; the match to TRBD1 covers 9 bases. The V segment lost 6 bases and the J segment 5 bases; nucleotides outside the gene matches: 10. Germline CDR1 reads MNHEY; CDR2 reads SVGAGI. The CDR3 is made up of 15 amino acids. DNA for the CDR3: TGTGCCAGCAGACAAAACAGGGGGCGGGAGACTGAAGCTTTCTTT. This sequence encodes CASRQNRGRETEAFF.

V is TRBV7-9 and J is TRBJ2-5, with 8 bases matching TRBD1. The CDR3 extends over 14 amino acids. Germline loops: CDR1 SEHNR, CDR2 FQNEAQ (reference sequence). V was clipped by 5 bases and J by 4 bases; unmatched bases: 6. Written as DNA, the CDR3 is TGTGCCAGCAGCACCCGACAGGGGCGAGAGACCCAGTACTTC. It specifies CASSTRQGRETQYF.